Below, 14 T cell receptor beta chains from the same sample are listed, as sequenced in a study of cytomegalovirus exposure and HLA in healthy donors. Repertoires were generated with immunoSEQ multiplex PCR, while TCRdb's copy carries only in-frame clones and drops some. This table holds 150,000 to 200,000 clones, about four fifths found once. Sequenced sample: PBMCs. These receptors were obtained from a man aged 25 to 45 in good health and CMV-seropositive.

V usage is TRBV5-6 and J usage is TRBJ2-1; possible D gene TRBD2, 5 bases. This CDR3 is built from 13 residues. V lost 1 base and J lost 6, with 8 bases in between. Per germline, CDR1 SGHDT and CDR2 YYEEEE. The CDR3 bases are TGTGCCAGCAGCTTGCGGGGTCTCAATGAGCAGTTCTTC. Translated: CASSLRGLNEQFF. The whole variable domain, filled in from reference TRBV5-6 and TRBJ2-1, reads DAGVTQSPTHLIKTRGQQVTLRCSPKSGHDTVSWYQQALGQGPQFIFQYYEEEERQRGNFPDRFSGHQFPNYSSELNVNALLLGDSALYLCASSLRGLNEQFFGPGTRLTVL.

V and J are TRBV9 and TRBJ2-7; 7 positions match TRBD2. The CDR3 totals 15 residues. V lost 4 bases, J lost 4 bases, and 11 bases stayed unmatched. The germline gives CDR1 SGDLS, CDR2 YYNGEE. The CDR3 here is CASSPTGGSEYEQYF. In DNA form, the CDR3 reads TGTGCCAGCAGCCCTACTGGCGGGAGTGAATACGAGCAGTACTTC.

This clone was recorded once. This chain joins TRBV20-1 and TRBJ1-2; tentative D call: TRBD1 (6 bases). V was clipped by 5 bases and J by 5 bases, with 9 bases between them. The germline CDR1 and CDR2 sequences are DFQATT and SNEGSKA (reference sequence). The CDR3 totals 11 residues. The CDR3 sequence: CSAGGQYGYTF. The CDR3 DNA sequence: TGCAGTGCTGGAGGACAGTATGGCTACACCTTC.

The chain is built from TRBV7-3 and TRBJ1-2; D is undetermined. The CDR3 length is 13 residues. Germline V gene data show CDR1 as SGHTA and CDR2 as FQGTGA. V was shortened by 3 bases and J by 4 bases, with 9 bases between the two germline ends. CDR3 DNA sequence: TGTGCCAGCAGCTTCGACGGGGTCTATGGCTACACCTTC. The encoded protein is CASSFDGVYGYTF. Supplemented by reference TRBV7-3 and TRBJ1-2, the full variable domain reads GAGVSQTPSNKVTEKGKYVELRCDPISGHTALYWYRQSLGQGPEFLIYFQGTGAADDSGLPNDRFFAVRPEGSVSTLKIQRTERGDSAVYLCASSFDGVYGYTFGSGTRLTVV.

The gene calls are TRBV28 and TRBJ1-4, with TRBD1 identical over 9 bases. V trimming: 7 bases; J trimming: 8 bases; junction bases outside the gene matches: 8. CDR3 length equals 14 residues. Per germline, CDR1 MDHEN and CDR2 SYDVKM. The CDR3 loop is CASTMGDRAEKLFF. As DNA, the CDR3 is TGTGCCAGCACCATGGGGGACAGGGCCGAAAAACTGTTTTTT. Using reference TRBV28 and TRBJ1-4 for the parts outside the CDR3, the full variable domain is DVKVTQSSRYLVKRTGEKVFLECVQDMDHENMFWYRQDPGLGLRLIYFSYDVKMKEKGDIPEGYSVSREKKERFSLILESASTNQTSMYLCASTMGDRAEKLFFGSGTQLSVL.

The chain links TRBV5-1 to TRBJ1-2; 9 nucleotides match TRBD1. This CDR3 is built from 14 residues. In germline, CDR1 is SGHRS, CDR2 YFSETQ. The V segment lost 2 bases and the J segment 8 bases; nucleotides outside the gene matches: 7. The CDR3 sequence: CASSFLQGAGGYTF. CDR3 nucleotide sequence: TGCGCCAGCAGCTTCTTACAGGGGGCTGGAGGCTACACCTTC.

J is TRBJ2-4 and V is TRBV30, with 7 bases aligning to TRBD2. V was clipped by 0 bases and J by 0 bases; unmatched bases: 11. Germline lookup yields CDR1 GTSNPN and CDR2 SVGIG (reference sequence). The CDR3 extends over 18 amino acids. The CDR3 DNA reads TGTGCCTGGAGTGTTATTTCGGGGTCTAGCGGAGCCAAAAACATTCAGTACTTC. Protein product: CAWSVISGSSGAKNIQYF.

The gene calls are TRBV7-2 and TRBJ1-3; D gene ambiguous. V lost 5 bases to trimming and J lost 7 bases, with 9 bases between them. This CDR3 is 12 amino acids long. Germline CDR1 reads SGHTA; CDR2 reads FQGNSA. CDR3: CASSPIRNTIYF. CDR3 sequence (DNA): TGTGCCAGCAGCCCCATCCGGAACACCATATATTTT.

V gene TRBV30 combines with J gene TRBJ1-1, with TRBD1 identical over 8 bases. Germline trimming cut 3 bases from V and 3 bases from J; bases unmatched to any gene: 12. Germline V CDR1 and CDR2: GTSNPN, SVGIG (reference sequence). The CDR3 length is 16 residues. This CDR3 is CAWRPWTDREDTEAFF. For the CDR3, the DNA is TGTGCCTGGAGACCCTGGACGGACAGGGAAGACACTGAAGCTTTCTTT.

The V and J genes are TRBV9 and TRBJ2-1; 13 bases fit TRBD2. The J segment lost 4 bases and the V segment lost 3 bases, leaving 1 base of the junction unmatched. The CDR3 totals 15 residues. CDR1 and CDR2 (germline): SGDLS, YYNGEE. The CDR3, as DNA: TGTGCCAGCAGCGAGGGACTAGCGGGGTACAATGAGCAGTTCTTC. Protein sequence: CASSEGLAGYNEQFF.

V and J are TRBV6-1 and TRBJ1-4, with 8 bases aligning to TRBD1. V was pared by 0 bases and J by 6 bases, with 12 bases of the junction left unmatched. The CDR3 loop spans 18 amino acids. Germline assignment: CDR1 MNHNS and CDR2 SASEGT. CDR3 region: CASSEAGWTGRGDEKLFF. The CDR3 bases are TGTGCCAGCAGTGAAGCTGGGTGGACAGGGCGCGGGGATGAAAAACTGTTTTTT.

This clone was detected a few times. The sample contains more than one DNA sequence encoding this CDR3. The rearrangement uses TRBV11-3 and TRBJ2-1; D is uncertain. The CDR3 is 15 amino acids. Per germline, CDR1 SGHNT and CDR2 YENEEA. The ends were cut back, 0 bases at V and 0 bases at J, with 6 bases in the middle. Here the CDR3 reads CASSLDGSSYNEQFF. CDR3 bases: TGTGCCAGCAGCTTAGATGGCAGCTCCTACAATGAGCAGTTCTTC.

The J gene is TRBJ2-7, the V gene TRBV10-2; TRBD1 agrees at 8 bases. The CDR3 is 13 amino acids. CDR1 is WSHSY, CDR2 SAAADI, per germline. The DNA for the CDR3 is TGCACCCTACAGGGGGAAGTTAACTACGAGCAGTACTTC. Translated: CTLQGEVNYEQYF.

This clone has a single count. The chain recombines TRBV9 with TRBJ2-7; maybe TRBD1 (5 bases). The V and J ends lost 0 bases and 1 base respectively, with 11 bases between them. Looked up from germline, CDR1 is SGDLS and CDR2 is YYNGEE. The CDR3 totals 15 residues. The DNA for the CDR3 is TGTGCCAGCAGCGTAGGAGACAGATCATCCTACGAGCAGTACTTC. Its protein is CASSVGDRSSYEQYF.